This entry lists 20 T cell receptor beta chains sequenced from one sample in a study of blood T cells in healthy people across ages. A sample-barcoded 5' primer and a J-beta primer mix were used in a second PCR of roughly 7 to 12 cycles. TCRdb re-called the 5' RACE reads with MiXCR, one entry per CDR3 protein. Among around 1,500,000 distinct CDR3 sequences, around 39% were seen once, and the ten largest hold 7% to 9%. The sample comprised blood. These receptors all come from a young woman in good health.

V and J are TRBV20-1 and TRBJ1-5, with 9 positions matching TRBD1. Trimming cost V 6 bases and J 5 bases; bases outside gene matches: 8. The CDR3 runs to 14 residues. The germline gives CDR1 DFQATT, CDR2 SNEGSKA (reference sequence). CDR3 protein: CSASPTGGDQPQHF. CDR3 bases: TGCAGTGCGAGCCCTACAGGGGGCGATCAGCCCCAGCATTTT.

The V gene is TRBV20-1, the J gene TRBJ1-2; no definite D call. The CDR3 is made up of 11 amino acids. From germline, CDR1 is DFQATT and CDR2 SNEGSKA (reference sequence). Trimming stripped 3 bases from V and 8 bases from J, with 10 bases between. CDR3 residues: CSASTNDGYTF. DNA for the CDR3: TGCAGTGCTAGCACAAATGACGGCTACACCTTC.

The chain is built from TRBV20-1 and TRBJ2-7; 13 nucleotides agree with TRBD2. Per the germline V gene, CDR1 is DFQATT and CDR2 is SNEGSKA (reference sequence). The CDR3 contains 17 residues. V dropped 5 bases and J dropped 0; count of bases not matched to a gene: 10. The CDR3 sequence is CSASRTSGGASSYEQYF. DNA of the CDR3: TGCAGTGCTTCCCGGACTAGCGGGGGCGCCAGCTCCTACGAGCAGTACTTC.

Only a few counts were recorded for this clonotype. The junction and the germline gene differ at one end; a read error may be behind it. This sequence joins TRBV20-1 and TRBJ2-7; TRBD2 agrees at 10 bases. This CDR3 has 13 residues. Per the germline V gene, CDR1 is DFQATT and CDR2 is SNEGSKA (reference sequence). CDR3: CSSSGRSVNEQYF. CDR3 sequence (DNA): TGCAGTTCTAGCGGGAGATCTGTCAATGAGCAGTACTTC.

The V and J genes are TRBV6-2 or TRBV6-3 and TRBJ2-4, with 11 nucleotides matching TRBD2. The V gene's germline CDR1 is MNHEY and CDR2 SVGEGT. There are 17 residues in the CDR3. J gave up 2 bases and V 2 bases, and 5 bases lay outside the gene matches. The CDR3 DNA is TGTGCCAGCAGTTACCCAGGGACTAGCGGCCCCAAAAACATTCAGTACTTC. It yields the protein CASSYPGTSGPKNIQYF.

The gene calls are TRBV3-1 and TRBJ1-2; D ambiguous. V was pared by 7 bases and J by 5 bases, with 17 bases between. Germline CDR1 and CDR2: LGHDT and YNNKEL (reference sequence). The CDR3 spans 14 residues. CDR3 region: CASTAASVGYGYTF. CDR3 in DNA: TGTGCCAGCACGGCAGCCAGCGTGGGATATGGCTACACCTTC.

V gene TRBV4-1 combines with J gene TRBJ2-3; 7 positions match TRBD2. V lost 0 bases to trimming and J lost 0 bases; unmatched junction nucleotides: 12. Germline V CDR1 and CDR2: MGHRA, YSYEKL. The CDR3 spans 19 residues. The CDR3 DNA reads as TGCGCCAGCAGCCAAGATGCCAGCGGGGCTTATTCTAGCACAGATACGCAGTATTTT. It translates to CASSQDASGAYSSTDTQYF.

The V and J genes are TRBV10-2 and TRBJ2-7; maybe TRBD2 (6 bases). The CDR3 has 18 amino acids. CDR1 and CDR2 (germline): WSHSY, SAAADI. The V end lost 6 bases, the J end lost 0 bases, and 24 bases lay between the germline ends. This CDR3 reads CASSRGGEGILTSYEQYF. The DNA for the CDR3 is TGCGCCAGCAGCCGAGGCGGGGAAGGAATACTTACCTCCTACGAGCAGTACTTC.

This clonotype came up many times. The V call is TRBV7-8, the J call TRBJ2-7; D possibly corresponds to TRBD1 (6 bases). The ends were cut back, 7 bases at V and 3 bases at J, with 25 bases in the middle. CDR1 is SGHVS and CDR2 is FQNEAQ in the germline V gene. The CDR3 sequence is 17 residues long. Here the CDR3 DNA reads TGTGCCAGCACCCAATCAATGTCGGGTGGGGGCGTCTACGAGCAGTACTTC. Amino acid sequence: CASTQSMSGGGVYEQYF.

There are a few counts of this clonotype. V and J are TRBV12-3 or TRBV12-4 and TRBJ2-7; D is unresolved. V was clipped by 5 bases and J by 4 bases, with 12 bases between them. The CDR3 is made up of 13 amino acids. CDR3: CASSVGRLYEQYF. The CDR3 DNA is TGTGCCAGCAGTGTCGGTCGGTTGTACGAGCAGTACTTC.

J is TRBJ2-1 and V is TRBV3-1, with D unresolved. This CDR3 region has 11 residues. Trimming took off 2 bases at V and 10 bases at J, with 6 bases between the two ends. Per germline, CDR1 LGHDT and CDR2 YNNKEL (reference sequence). The CDR3 region is CASSQLHEQFF. The CDR3 region has the DNA TGTGCCAGCAGCCAACTCCACGAGCAGTTCTTC.

The chain joins TRBV5-1 to TRBJ2-1, with 9 nucleotides matching TRBD2. The tail of the sequence fits TRBJ2-7 better, so the J call may be wrong. This CDR3 region has 16 residues. In germline, CDR1 is SGHRS, CDR2 YFSETQ. The CDR3 DNA follows: TGCGCCAGCAGCTTGGAAATGCGGGGGGGTTACAATGAGCAGTACTTC. Its translation: CASSLEMRGGYNEQYF.

In this sample, this clonotype turned up a few times. V is TRBV10-3 and J is TRBJ2-5, with 10 positions matching TRBD1. After removal of 6 bases from V and 3 bases from J, the junction contained 10 bases not matched to a gene. Per germline, CDR1 ENHRY and CDR2 SYGVKD. This CDR3 is 16 amino acids long. The CDR3 DNA sequence: TGTGCCATCAGCCCCGGGACAGGGGTTGGAAAAGAGACCCAGTACTTC. Its protein is CAISPGTGVGKETQYF.

The count of this clonotype is one. V and J are TRBV15 and TRBJ2-1, with 7 bases matching TRBD2. V was clipped by 0 bases and J by 8 bases; unmatched bases: 7. The germline V gene has CDR1 LNHNV and CDR2 YYDKDF (reference sequence). This CDR3 has 15 amino acids. The CDR3 region is CATSRDHREVDEQFF. The CDR3 region has the DNA TGTGCCACCAGCAGAGATCATCGGGAGGTCGATGAGCAGTTCTTC.

The V and J genes are TRBV20-1 and TRBJ2-1; TRBD2 agrees at 7 bases. The CDR3 runs to 14 residues. Trimming cost V 5 bases and J 3 bases; bases outside gene matches: 7. Germline-derived CDR1 and CDR2 are DFQATT and SNEGSKA (reference sequence). The CDR3 region has the DNA TGCAGTGCTGTAAGAGCGGGGATCTACAATGAGCAGTTCTTC. Translated: CSAVRAGIYNEQFF.

This sequence joins TRBV4-1 and TRBJ1-2, with TRBD1 identical over 9 bases. Germline loops: CDR1 MGHRA, CDR2 YSYEKL. The J segment lost 7 bases and the V segment lost 3 bases, leaving 9 bases of the junction unmatched. The CDR3 covers 15 residues. The CDR3 loop reads CASSHEGGQGFGYTF. In nucleotides, the CDR3 is TGCGCCAGCAGCCACGAGGGTGGACAGGGGTTTGGCTACACCTTC.

The chain is built from TRBV6-5 and TRBJ2-1; a possible D gene is TRBD2 (5 bases). Trimming removed 2 bases from V and 5 bases from J, with 16 bases in between. CDR1 is MNHEY and CDR2 is SVGAGI in the germline V gene. The CDR3 consists of 16 residues. The DNA of the CDR3 is TGTGCCAGCAGTTACGCTGGAAGGGTCGGGAACAATGAGCAGTTCTTC. Translated: CASSYAGRVGNNEQFF.

The J gene is TRBJ2-3, the V gene TRBV6-2 or TRBV6-3; TRBD2 matches 13 bases. The J segment lost 5 bases and the V segment lost 6 bases, leaving 8 bases of the junction unmatched. Germline values: CDR1 MNHEY, CDR2 SVGEGT. This CDR3 has 16 residues. CDR3 region: CASSPLAGGLGDTQYF. Written as DNA, the CDR3 is TGTGCCAGCAGCCCACTAGCGGGAGGGCTGGGAGATACGCAGTATTTT.

V usage is TRBV12-3 or TRBV12-4 and J usage is TRBJ2-5, with TRBD2 matching over 8 bases. J was trimmed by 1 base and V by 6 bases; bases with no gene match: 10. The CDR3 sequence is 16 residues long. CDR3 DNA sequence: TGTGCCAGCAGCCAAAACCCGGGACTAGTCCAAGAGACCCAGTACTTC. As protein: CASSQNPGLVQETQYF.

The rearrangement links TRBV20-1 to TRBJ2-3; D is unresolved. The ends were cut back, 1 base at V and 2 bases at J, with 10 bases in the middle. Germline CDR1 and CDR2: DFQATT and SNEGSKA (reference sequence). The CDR3 has 14 amino acids. The chain's CDR3 is CSARVGQLTDTQYF. The CDR3 nucleotides read TGCAGTGCTAGAGTAGGTCAACTCACAGATACGCAGTATTTT.